The 7 T cell receptor beta chains below come from one sample, sequenced in a study of graft-versus-host responses after intestinal transplantation. The method was immunoSEQ multiplex PCR; TCRdb's version includes in-frame clones alone and lacks a portion of them. There are 130,000 to 150,000 clones in the sample; about 93% occur only once, and around 0.2% lies in the top ten. For these receptors, no antigen is known. This material consisted of unstimulated CD4+ T cells sorted from spleen or lymph node cells, taken before intestinal transplant. The receptors derive from a human donor who received an intestinal transplant.

This chain connects TRBV6-1 to TRBJ1-2; D ambiguous. The V and J ends lost 1 base and 4 bases respectively, with 10 bases between them. This CDR3 comprises 14 residues. The V gene's germline CDR1 is MNHNS and CDR2 SASEGT. The CDR3 protein is CASSEVEGTYGYTF. The CDR3, as DNA: TGTGCCAGCAGTGAAGTGGAGGGTACCTATGGCTACACCTTC.

This chain links TRBV4-3 with TRBJ2-1; 10 bases map to TRBD2. The CDR3 has 14 residues. The germline gives CDR1 LGHNA, CDR2 YSLEER. J was trimmed by 7 bases and V by 8 bases; bases with no gene match: 8. In DNA form, the CDR3 reads TGCGCCAGCTCGCCAGCGGGAGGGCGGAATGAGCAGTTCTTC. As protein: CASSPAGGRNEQFF.

V is TRBV18 and J is TRBJ2-5; weak D call: TRBD2 (5 bases). The end of the DNA aligns better with TRBJ2-7, so the J call may be wrong. Germline V gene data show CDR1 as KGHSH and CDR2 as LQKENI. This CDR3 has 14 residues. CDR3 in amino acids: CASSPRTGSYEQYF. CDR3 DNA: TGTGCCAGCTCACCAAGGACTGGTTCCTACGAGCAGTACTTC.

The genes are TRBV6-1 and TRBJ1-2; TRBD1 aligns across 8 bases. The V segment lost 4 bases and the J segment 2 bases; nucleotides outside the gene matches: 3. Germline V CDR1 and CDR2: MNHNS, SASEGT. The CDR3 consists of 14 residues. The CDR3 DNA follows: TGTGCCAGCAGTGTGCACAGGGGGAACTATGGCTACACCTTC. Amino acid sequence: CASSVHRGNYGYTF.

The chain links TRBV28 to TRBJ1-3; D unclear. The CDR3 spans 15 residues. Germline V gene data show CDR1 as MDHEN and CDR2 as SYDVKM. V gave up 8 bases and J gave up 0 bases, with 14 bases separating them. In DNA, the CDR3 is TGTGCCAGCTTCGCCGGACGCCTCTCTGGAAACACCATATATTTT. It specifies CASFAGRLSGNTIYF. The full variable domain, rest sourced from reference TRBV28 and TRBJ1-3, is DVKVTQSSRYLVKRTGEKVFLECVQDMDHENMFWYRQDPGLGLRLIYFSYDVKMKEKGDIPEGYSVSREKKERFSLILESASTNQTSMYLCASFAGRLSGNTIYFGEGSWLTVV.

The chain recombines TRBV21-1 with TRBJ2-1. TRBV21-1 is marked as a pseudogene. The CDR3 runs 18 residues. CDR3: CASSTTGTTTSSYNEQFF. CDR3 nucleotide sequence: TGTGCCAGCAGCACTACCGGGACCACTACGAGCTCCTACAATGAGCAGTTCTTC.

The V and J genes are TRBV7-3 and TRBJ2-5; D uncertain. Trimming left V 6 bases short and J 1 base short, with 9 bases between. The CDR3 length is 13 residues. Germline V gives CDR1 SGHTA, CDR2 FQGTGA. The CDR3 is CASSHFLQETQYF. CDR3 DNA sequence: TGTGCCAGCAGTCACTTCCTCCAAGAGACCCAGTACTTC. Full variable domain (missing parts from reference TRBV7-3 and TRBJ2-5): GAGVSQTPSNKVTEKGKYVELRCDPISGHTALYWYRQSLGQGPEFLIYFQGTGAADDSGLPNDRFFAVRPEGSVSTLKIQRTERGDSAVYLCASSHFLQETQYFGPGTRLLVL.